The clone carrying this TCR beta chain was seen only a few times. Its antigen is unknown. This sample was taken from a study of T-cell reconstitution after alpha-beta-depleted transplantation in children. Overall study results and limits: T-cell numbers and diversity one year post-transplant derived largely from freshly generated T cells. High day-60 TCRbeta diversity in some patients came from surviving recipient T cells and thymic progenitors. Reportedly, only several hundred clones from non-depleted graft cells drove alpha-beta T-cell counts at about two months.

Unique molecular identifiers were used to barcode this TCRbeta library. TCRdb passed the PCR reads through MiXCR, listing each CDR3 protein once. The table includes about 440,000 distinct CDR3 sequences, around two fifths detected once. This CDR3 is 12 amino acids long. In germline, CDR1 is KGHSH, CDR2 LQKENI. V was clipped by 6 bases and J by 4 bases, with 10 bases between them. The input for sequencing was PBMCs, taken before TCRalphabeta/CD19-depleted stem cell transplant. The chain links TRBV18 to TRBJ2-7; no clear D. This clonotype was sampled from a girl aged 2 to 9 with aplastic anemia, due to receive a stem cell transplant. CDR3 in amino acids: CASSFENYEQYF. CDR3 in DNA: TGTGCCAGCTCCTTTGAGAATTACGAGCAGTACTTC.